This T cell receptor (beta chain) stems from a study of blood T cell repertoires in COVID-19 (dated by TCRdb to the early 2020s). Background on the whole study: Samples covering the acute and convalescent phases of COVID-19 were provided by collaborators in the United States, Italy and Spain. The material from the prospective study consisted of cDNA or gDNA derived from T cells, B-cell-depleted T cells, or PBMCs. The dataset comprised deeply sampled blood TCRbeta repertoires from subjects exposed to, actively infected with, or recovered from COVID-19. The repertoires were released in a freely available public database meant as a resource for research on the immune response to SARS-CoV-2. The samples were drawn from two sources: the first 160 participants of the ongoing ImmuneRACE study, and approximately 1,300 subjects contributed by 6 global collaborators. The sample metadata nearly always contained a de-identified subject ID, COVID-19 status, age in years and sex. HLA class I and class II types, where available, came from metadata supplied by the sample provider rather than from assay-based typing.

From V the trimming removes 5 bases and from J it removes 0 bases, while the gene matches leave 9 bases of the junction unaccounted for. The CDR3, from cysteine to phenylalanine, totals 17 residues. The only DNA kept is the CDR3, 51 bases in frame from the first base. CDR1 and CDR2 are drawn from the germline V gene: SGHNT, YENEEA. TCRbeta CDR3 regions were amplified from genomic DNA by means of the immunoSEQ Assay, a bias-controlled multiplex PCR. As for the authors' bioinformatics: Within the assay, amplification of reference gene primers was used to estimate how many nucleated cells each sample contained. To quantify the absolute abundance of each unique TCRbeta CDR3 rearrangement, sequence reads were collapsed and filtered. For each sample, productive Simpson clonality was calculated as the square root of Simpson's diversity index across productive rearrangements. In TCRdb, the immuneACCESS table is reduced to in-frame sequences with V and J assigned. These tables do not hold every clone; where another copy was compared, an unresolved V gene accounts for under half, and the others remain unexplained. V and J calls and clone size are those listed in that table; D and trimming were worked out from the DNA. Recorded for this sample are some 80,000 clones; over 60% of them occurred a single time. 15% to 20% of the sample is held by the ten biggest clonotypes.

The collaborating institutions used their own protocols to collect whole blood in K2EDTA tubes. For TCRbeta analysis, collaborators shipped samples in one of three forms: frozen whole blood, isolated PBMCs, or DNA extracted from either of those sample types. Broader findings and caveats from the paper: The amount of clinical and demographic metadata varied by source and participant and was provided uncurated.

A note on this clone: This clone's antigen is unknown. Nothing much larger sits one base from this clone, and base qualities are not available.

The chain joins TRBV11-3 to TRBJ2-1; a stretch of 8 junction bases matches TRBD1. Specimen: peripheral blood. This TCR came from a woman over 75 with active or convalescent COVID-19. The CDR3 reads as follows: CASSKDRGQSSYNEQFF. The DNA sequence is as follows: TGTGCCAGCAGCAAAGACAGGGGCCAGAGCTCCTACAATGAGCAGTTCTTC. The CDR3 plus the reference TRBV11-3 and TRBJ2-1 genes for the other parts give the full variable domain: EAGVVQSPRYKIIEKKQPVAFWCNPISGHNTLYWYLQNLGQGPELLIRYENEEAVDDSQLPKDRFSAERLKGVDSTLKIQPAELGDSAVYLCASSKDRGQSSYNEQFFGPGTRLTVL.